The 9 T cell receptor beta chains listed next were all sequenced from one sample in a study of T cell clonality in common variable immunodeficiency. TCRdb keeps only in-frame clones here, not all; method: immunoSEQ multiplex PCR. Sampling found fewer than 75,000 clones, none seen once. The sequenced sample consisted of peripheral blood mononuclear cells. The receptors derive from a person aged 18 to 70 in good health.

This clone was seen ten or more times. The read gets to within 3 residues of the CDR3 end, and the germline J gene fills in the rest. The V call is TRBV19, the J call TRBJ1-2; D might be TRBD1 (5 bases). V was trimmed by 0 bases and J by 7 bases, leaving 18 bases between them. There are 16 residues in the CDR3. Germline values: CDR1 LNHDA, CDR2 SQIVND (reference sequence). CDR3: CASSIDSRVNTIGYTF. CDR3 bases read: TGTGCCAGTAGTATAGACTCCAGGGTTAACACTATTGGC.

This clone has ten or more counts. The CDR3 end lies 3 residues beyond the end of the read and is filled in from the germline J gene. The chain combines TRBV9 with TRBJ2-1; the match to TRBD1 covers 7 bases. The CDR3 sequence is 16 residues long. Trimming at V came to 0 bases and at J to 8 bases, leaving 11 bases not matched to a gene. Germline loops: CDR1 SGDLS, CDR2 YYNGEE. Here the CDR3 reads CASSVGSTGVGYEQFF. The sequenced CDR3 bases are TGTGCCAGCAGCGTAGGATCTACAGGGGTTGGGTATGAG.

This clone has a count of ten or more. Read sequence stops 3 residues before the CDR3 end, and the germline J gene provides the missing end. The chain combines TRBV30 with TRBJ1-1; D is unclear. Germline V lookup: CDR1 GTSNPN, CDR2 SVGIG (reference sequence). This CDR3 is built from 11 residues. The CDR3 protein is CAWSHLTEAFF. The sequenced part of the CDR3 DNA is TGTGCCTGGAGTCATCTAACCGAA. Looking up the rest from reference TRBV30 and TRBJ1-1 gives the full variable domain: SQTIHQWPATLVQPVGSPLSLECTVEGTSNPNLYWYRQAAGRGLQLLFYSVGIGQISSEVPQNLSASRPQDRQFILSSKKLLLSDSGFYLCAWSHLTEAFFGQGTRLTVV.

This clone was seen at least ten times. The observed sequence ends 3 residues before the CDR3 terminus, with the missing tail filled in from the germline J gene. J is TRBJ1-5 and V is TRBV30, with D possibly matching TRBD1 (6 bases). Germline V gene sequence: CDR1 GTSNPN, CDR2 SVGIG (reference sequence). The V and J ends lost 0 bases and 8 bases respectively, with 17 bases between them. The CDR3 covers 15 residues. The part of the CDR3 DNA that was read is TGTGCCTGGAGTGTACTCGGCAGGGGAGGGGAGCCC. It yields the protein CAWSVLGRGGEP. Given in full, the CDR3 is CAWSVLGRGGEPQHF. The whole variable domain, filled in from reference TRBV30 and TRBJ1-5, reads SQTIHQWPATLVQPVGSPLSLECTVEGTSNPNLYWYRQAAGRGLQLLFYSVGIGQISSEVPQNLSASRPQDRQFILSSKKLLLSDSGFYLCAWSVLGRGGEPQHFGDGTRLSIL.

The sample holds many counts of this clone. The read ends 3 residues early relative to the CDR3; the germline J gene fills the gap. V and J are TRBV29-1 and TRBJ2-1, with 12 bases lining up with TRBD2. Trimming took 6 bases from V and 8 from J; bases not matched to a gene: 5. Germline V gene sequence: CDR1 SQVTM, CDR2 ANQGSEA. The CDR3 has 13 residues. The CDR3 here is CSVELAGGHEQFF. The part of the CDR3 DNA that was read is TGCAGCGTCGAACTAGCGGGGGGTCATGAG.

This clone was counted many times. The CDR3 is CASSVSGGESNEQFF. CDR3 bases read: TGCGCCAGCAGCGTGAGCGGGGGGGAATCCAATGAG. The J gene is TRBJ2-1, the V gene TRBV5-1; 10 bases agree with TRBD2. Coverage ceases 3 residues before the CDR3 finishes, and the germline J gene fills in the end. J was trimmed by 6 bases and V by 4 bases; bases with no gene match: 7. The length of the CDR3 is 15 residues. Per the germline V gene, CDR1 is SGHRS and CDR2 is YFSETQ.

This clone was counted at least ten times. The CDR3 is cut off 3 residues early in the read; its end comes from the germline J gene. The genes are TRBV14 and TRBJ2-7, with 9 bases aligning to TRBD1. V shed 2 bases, J shed 4 bases, and the junction held 6 bases outside the gene matches. The CDR3 extends over 15 amino acids. The germline CDR1 and CDR2 sequences are SGHDN and FVKESK. Incomplete CDR3 DNA: TGTGCCAGCAGCCAAACCGGGACAGGGTTATACGAG. This codes for CASSQTGTGLYE. The whole CDR3 protein is CASSQTGTGLYEQYF.

This clone was counted many times. The CDR3 end is not reached by the read, which stops 3 residues before it; the germline J gene fills it in. This rearrangement joins TRBV18 to TRBJ2-7; no clear D. Trimming took off 2 bases at V and 3 bases at J, with 11 bases between the two ends. The CDR3 totals 14 residues. Germline CDR1 KGHSH, CDR2 LQKENI. CDR3 DNA (partial): TGTGCCAGCTCACCAACCATGAAGGGCTACGAG. Translation: CASSPTMKGYE. The full CDR3 is CASSPTMKGYEQYF.

This clone was detected ten times or more. CDR3 loop: CSAPATKGFEQYF. CDR3 bases read: TGCAGTGCCCCTGCTACCAAAGGGTTCGAG. The chain joins TRBV20-1 to TRBJ2-7; D ambiguous. The CDR3 goes on 3 residues after the read ends, and that part is filled in from the germline J gene. The germline CDR1 and CDR2 sequences are DFQATT and SNEGSKA (reference sequence). The germline V and J ends were trimmed by 6 bases and 6 bases, with 18 bases remaining between them. This CDR3 comprises 13 residues.